The clone carrying this TCR beta chain has just a few counts. This sample is drawn from a study of early T cells in non-severe SARS-CoV-2 infection. As for the study in general: Chains were unpaired, as sequencing was done on bulk RNA from unsorted whole blood.

Each cDNA molecule carried a unique molecular identifier. MiXCR, applied by TCRdb to the 5' RACE reads, yields one record per CDR3 protein. The sample has about 48,000 distinct CDR3 sequences, more than 5.5% seen once. This material consisted of whole blood, taken at baseline. The receptor's source is an adult who was a healthcare worker with PCR-confirmed SARS-CoV-2 infection or an uninfected control (not recorded which).

The CDR3 protein is CASGLDPSQGTSITGELFF. The CDR3 coding sequence is TGTGCTAGTGGTTTGGATCCTTCTCAAGGGACTAGCATCACCGGGGAGCTGTTTTTT. The V gene is TRBV12-5, the J gene TRBJ2-2; 9 bases agree with TRBD2. The germline V gene has CDR1 LGHNT and CDR2 FRNRAP. The CDR3 covers 19 residues. The V and J ends lost 1 base and 4 bases, in that order; junction bases with no gene match: 13.